This passage covers 5 T cell receptor beta chains from one sample sequenced in a study of blood T cell repertoires in COVID-19. Libraries were prepared by immunoSEQ multiplex PCR; TCRdb keeps only in-frame clonotypes and omits some of them. The sample includes some 96,000 clones, almost 80% seen only once; the top ten take 31%. Sequencing was done on a sample of peripheral blood. These receptors were collected from a man in his 70s with active or convalescent COVID-19.

The chain recombines TRBV3-1 (or the pseudogene TRBV3-2) with TRBJ1-1; D may be TRBD1 (5 bases). V gave up 1 base and J gave up 4 bases, with 16 bases separating them. This CDR3 is built from 16 residues. Germline values: CDR1 LGHDT, CDR2 YNNKEL (reference sequence). The CDR3 nucleotides are TGTGCCAGCAGCCAAGTCGGGACGGGGGTCGGCACTGAAGCTTTCTTT. It translates to CASSQVGTGVGTEAFF.

This clone has only one observation. The gene calls are TRBV28 and TRBJ1-2; possible D gene TRBD1, 5 bases. This CDR3 has 16 amino acids. Trimming took off 1 base at V and 3 bases at J, with 15 bases between the two ends. The germline V gene has CDR1 MDHEN and CDR2 SYDVKM. Here the CDR3 reads CASSLSSGGGDYGYTF. The DNA of the CDR3 is TGTGCCAGCAGTTTATCATCTGGGGGAGGGGACTATGGCTACACCTTC.

A single count supports this clone. The rearrangement joins TRBV5-1 to TRBJ2-3, with 7 nucleotides matching TRBD2. Germline CDR1 SGHRS, CDR2 YFSETQ. Unmatched junction bases numbered 7, after V lost 0 bases and J lost 6 bases. The CDR3 extends over 15 amino acids. As DNA, the CDR3 is TGCGCCAGCAGCTTGGGAGGTGCCGGGGGGGATACGCAGTATTTT. Protein: CASSLGGAGGDTQYF. Supplemented by reference TRBV5-1 and TRBJ2-3, the full variable domain reads KAGVTQTPRYLIKTRGQQVTLSCSPISGHRSVSWYQQTPGQGLQFLFEYFSETQRNKGNFPGRFSGRQFSNSRSEMNVSTLELGDSALYLCASSLGGAGGDTQYFGPGTRLTVL.

This clone has a handful of counts. The chain combines TRBV24-1 with TRBJ2-3; D is ambiguous. CDR1 KGHDR and CDR2 SFDVKD come from the germline V gene. This CDR3 comprises 14 residues. V gave up 3 bases and J gave up 3 bases, with 9 bases separating them. The CDR3 DNA follows: TGTGCCACCAGTGATAACGCCCGGACAGATACGCAGTATTTT. Residues: CATSDNARTDTQYF.

The V call is TRBV30, the J call TRBJ2-7; tentatively, D is TRBD2 (5 bases). Trimming took off 2 bases at V and 1 base at J, with 15 bases between the two ends. The CDR3 contains 15 residues. The germline CDR1 and CDR2 sequences are GTSNPN and SVGIG (reference sequence). CDR3 amino acids: CAWSIRWEPSYEQYF. DNA for the CDR3: TGTGCCTGGAGTATCAGGTGGGAGCCGTCCTACGAGCAGTACTTC.